The clone carrying this TCR beta chain occurred once. The germline gene is not matched at one end of the junction; a read error may be the cause. The data were produced by immunoSEQ multiplex PCR, yet TCRdb's version contains in-frame clones alone and is incomplete. The sample shows about 18,000 clones, 87% of them seen only once. In germline, CDR1 is SGHTA, CDR2 FQGTGA. The CDR3 spans 15 residues. The sample originates from a study of blood T cell repertoires in COVID-19. The sequence was collected from a man aged 50 to 59 with active COVID-19. The rearrangement uses TRBV7-3 and TRBJ1-1; 10 bases agree with TRBD1. The sequencing input was peripheral blood. DNA of the CDR3: TGTGCCAGCAGCGTAACCGGGACAGGGGACACTGAAGCTTTCTTT. Amino acid sequence: CASSVTGTGDTEAFF.